This TCR beta chain stems from a study of CD8 T cells in ankylosing spondylitis. This clonotype was seen ten or more times. Antigen: not known. This CDR3 is built from 12 residues. Germline V CDR1 and CDR2: SQVTM, ANQGSEA. Trimming took 5 bases from V and 8 from J, leaving 13 bases between them. Quantitative 5'-RACE with molecular barcodes produced the TCR beta libraries. TCRdb re-called the 5' RACE reads through MiXCR, storing one row per CDR3 protein. The sample yields around 130,000 distinct CDR3 sequences, around 9.7% seen once. Findings of the study overall: Significant enrichment of disease-linked clones was reported in matched ankylosing spondylitis synovial fluid. Blood from ankylosing spondylitis patients appeared to carry a characteristic roughly eight-variant TCR beta motif.

Sequences were obtained from blood, either unsorted or a sorted T cell fraction (not recorded which). This receptor was taken from a male donor with ankylosing spondylitis or in good health (not recorded which). The chain combines TRBV29-1 with TRBJ2-1; TRBD1 might be the D (6 bases). CDR3 nucleotide sequence: TGCAGCGTTCAACAGGGTGGGGATGAGCAGTTCTTC. Its protein product is CSVQQGGDEQFF.